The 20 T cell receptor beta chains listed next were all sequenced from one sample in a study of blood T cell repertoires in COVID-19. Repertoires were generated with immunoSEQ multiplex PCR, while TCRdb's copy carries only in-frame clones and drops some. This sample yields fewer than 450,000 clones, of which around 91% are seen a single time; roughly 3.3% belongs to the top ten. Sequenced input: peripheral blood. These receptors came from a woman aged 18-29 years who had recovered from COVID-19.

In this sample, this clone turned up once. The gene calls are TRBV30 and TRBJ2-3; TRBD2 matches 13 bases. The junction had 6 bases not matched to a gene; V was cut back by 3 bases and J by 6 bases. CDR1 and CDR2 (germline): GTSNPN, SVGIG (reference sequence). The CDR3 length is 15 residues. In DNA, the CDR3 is TGTGCCTGGAGGGGACTAGCGGGAATAACGGATACGCAGTATTTT. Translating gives CAWRGLAGITDTQYF. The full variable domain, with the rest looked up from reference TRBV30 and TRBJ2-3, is SQTIHQWPATLVQPVGSPLSLECTVEGTSNPNLYWYRQAAGRGLQLLFYSVGIGQISSEVPQNLSASRPQDRQFILSSKKLLLSDSGFYLCAWRGLAGITDTQYFGPGTRLTVL.

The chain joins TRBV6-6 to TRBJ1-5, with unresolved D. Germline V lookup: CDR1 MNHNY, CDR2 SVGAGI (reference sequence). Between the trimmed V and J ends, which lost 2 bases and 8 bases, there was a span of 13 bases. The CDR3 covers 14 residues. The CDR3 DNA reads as TGTGCCAGCAGTTACATCGTAGGTGCGGAGCCCCAGCATTTT. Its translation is CASSYIVGAEPQHF.

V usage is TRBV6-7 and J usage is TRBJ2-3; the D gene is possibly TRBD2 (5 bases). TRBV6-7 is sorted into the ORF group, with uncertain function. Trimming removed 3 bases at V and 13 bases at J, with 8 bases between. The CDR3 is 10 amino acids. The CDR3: CASSYSGEYF. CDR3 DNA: TGTGCCAGCAGTTATTCCGGGGAGTATTTT.

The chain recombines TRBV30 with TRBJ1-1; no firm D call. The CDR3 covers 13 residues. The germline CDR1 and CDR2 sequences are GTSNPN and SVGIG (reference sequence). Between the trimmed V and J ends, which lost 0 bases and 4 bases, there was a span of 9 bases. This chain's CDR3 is CAWSVKGGTEAFF. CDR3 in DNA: TGTGCCTGGAGTGTTAAAGGAGGCACTGAAGCTTTCTTT.

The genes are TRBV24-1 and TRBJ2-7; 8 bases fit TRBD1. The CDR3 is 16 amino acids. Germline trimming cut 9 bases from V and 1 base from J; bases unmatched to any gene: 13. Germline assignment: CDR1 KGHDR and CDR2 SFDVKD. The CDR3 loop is CATAGQGLPHSYEQYV. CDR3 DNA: TGTGCCACCGCCGGACAGGGTCTTCCCCATTCCTACGAGCAGTACGTC.

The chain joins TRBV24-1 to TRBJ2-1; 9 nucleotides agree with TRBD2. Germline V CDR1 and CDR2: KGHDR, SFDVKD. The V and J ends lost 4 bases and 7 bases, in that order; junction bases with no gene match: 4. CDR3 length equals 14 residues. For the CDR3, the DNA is TGTGCCACCAGTGACAGGACTAGCGTAAATGAGCAGTTCTTC. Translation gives CATSDRTSVNEQFF.

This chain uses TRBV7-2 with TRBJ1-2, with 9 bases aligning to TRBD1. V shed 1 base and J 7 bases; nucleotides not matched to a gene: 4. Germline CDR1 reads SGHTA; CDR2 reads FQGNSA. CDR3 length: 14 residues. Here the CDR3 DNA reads TGTGCCAGCAGCTTAGTTACGGACAGGGGTGGCTACACCTTC. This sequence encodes CASSLVTDRGGYTF.

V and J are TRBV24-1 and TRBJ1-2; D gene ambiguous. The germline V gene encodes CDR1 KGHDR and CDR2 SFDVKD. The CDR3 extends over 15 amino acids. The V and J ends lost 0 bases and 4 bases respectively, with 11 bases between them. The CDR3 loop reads CATSDLSNSGYGYTF. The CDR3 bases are TGTGCCACCAGTGATTTGTCCAATTCCGGCTATGGCTACACCTTC.

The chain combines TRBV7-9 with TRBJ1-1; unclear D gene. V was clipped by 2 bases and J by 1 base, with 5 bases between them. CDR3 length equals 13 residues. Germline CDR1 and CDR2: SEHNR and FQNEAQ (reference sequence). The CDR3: CASSLFQNTEAFF. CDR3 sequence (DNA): TGTGCCAGCAGCTTATTCCAGAACACTGAAGCTTTCTTT.

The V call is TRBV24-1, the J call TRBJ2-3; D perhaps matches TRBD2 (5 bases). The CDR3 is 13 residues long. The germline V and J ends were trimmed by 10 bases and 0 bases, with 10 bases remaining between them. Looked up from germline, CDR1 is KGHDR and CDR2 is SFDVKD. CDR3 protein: CATEGYSTDTQYF. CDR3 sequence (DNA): TGTGCCACAGAGGGATATAGCACAGATACGCAGTATTTT.

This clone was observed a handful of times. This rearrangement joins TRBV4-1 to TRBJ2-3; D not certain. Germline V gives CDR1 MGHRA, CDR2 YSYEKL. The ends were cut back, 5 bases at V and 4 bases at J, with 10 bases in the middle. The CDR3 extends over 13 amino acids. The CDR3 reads CASSFNEADTQYF. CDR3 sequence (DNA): TGCGCCAGCAGCTTCAATGAGGCAGATACGCAGTATTTT.

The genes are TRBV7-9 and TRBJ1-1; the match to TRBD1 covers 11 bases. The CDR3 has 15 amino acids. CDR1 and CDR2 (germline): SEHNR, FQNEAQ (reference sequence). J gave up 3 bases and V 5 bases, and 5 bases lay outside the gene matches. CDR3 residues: CASSPGDRGDTEAFF. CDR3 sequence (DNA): TGTGCCAGCAGCCCGGGGGACAGGGGGGACACTGAAGCTTTCTTT.

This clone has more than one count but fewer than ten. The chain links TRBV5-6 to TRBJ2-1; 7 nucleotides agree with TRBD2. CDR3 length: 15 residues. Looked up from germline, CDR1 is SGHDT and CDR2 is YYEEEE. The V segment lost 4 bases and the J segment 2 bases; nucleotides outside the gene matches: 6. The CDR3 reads CASSPPSGTYNEQFF. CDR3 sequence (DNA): TGTGCCAGCAGCCCGCCTAGCGGAACCTACAATGAGCAGTTCTTC.

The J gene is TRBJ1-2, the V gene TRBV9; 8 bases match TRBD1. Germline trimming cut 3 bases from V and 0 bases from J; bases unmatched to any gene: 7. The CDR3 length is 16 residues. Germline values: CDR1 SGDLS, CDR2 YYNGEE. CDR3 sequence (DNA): TGTGCCAGCAGCGCGGGGGGACAGGATTCTAACTATGGCTACACCTTC. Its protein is CASSAGGQDSNYGYTF.

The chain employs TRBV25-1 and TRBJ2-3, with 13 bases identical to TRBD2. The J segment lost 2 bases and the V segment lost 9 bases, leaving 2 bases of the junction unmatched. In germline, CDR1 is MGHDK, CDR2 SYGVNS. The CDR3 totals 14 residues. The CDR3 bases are TGTGCCAGTGGACTAGCGGGAGACACAGATACGCAGTATTTT. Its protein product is CASGLAGDTDTQYF.

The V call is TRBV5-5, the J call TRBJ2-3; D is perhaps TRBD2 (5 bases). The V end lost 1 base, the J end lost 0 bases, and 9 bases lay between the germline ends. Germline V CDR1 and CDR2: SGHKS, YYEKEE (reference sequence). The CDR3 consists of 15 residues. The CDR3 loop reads CASSLYRGSTDTQYF. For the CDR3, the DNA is TGTGCCAGCAGCTTGTATCGGGGTAGCACAGATACGCAGTATTTT.

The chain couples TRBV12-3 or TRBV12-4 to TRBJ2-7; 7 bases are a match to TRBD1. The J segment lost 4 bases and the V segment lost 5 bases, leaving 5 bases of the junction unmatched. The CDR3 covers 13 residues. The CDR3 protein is CASSPKQGYEQYV. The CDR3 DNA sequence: TGTGCCAGCAGTCCCAAACAGGGGTACGAGCAGTACGTC.

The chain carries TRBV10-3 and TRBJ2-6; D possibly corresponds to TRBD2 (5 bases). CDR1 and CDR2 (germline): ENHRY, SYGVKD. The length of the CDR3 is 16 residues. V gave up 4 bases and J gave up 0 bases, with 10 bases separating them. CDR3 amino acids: CAISANGLSGANVLTF. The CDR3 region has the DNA TGTGCCATCAGTGCTAACGGACTCTCTGGGGCCAACGTCCTGACTTTC.

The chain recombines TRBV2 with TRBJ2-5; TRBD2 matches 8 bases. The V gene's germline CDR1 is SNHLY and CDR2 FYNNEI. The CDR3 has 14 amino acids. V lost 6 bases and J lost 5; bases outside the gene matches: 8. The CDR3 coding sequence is TGTGCCAGCAGCCAGCGGGAGTTGGTTGAGACCCAGTACTTC. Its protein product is CASSQRELVETQYF. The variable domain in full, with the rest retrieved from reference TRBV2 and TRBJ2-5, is EPEVTQTPSHQVTQMGQEVILRCVPISNHLYFYWYRQILGQKVEFLVSFYNNEISEKSEIFDDQFSVERPDGSNFTLKIRSTKLEDSAMYFCASSQRELVETQYFGPGTRLLVL.

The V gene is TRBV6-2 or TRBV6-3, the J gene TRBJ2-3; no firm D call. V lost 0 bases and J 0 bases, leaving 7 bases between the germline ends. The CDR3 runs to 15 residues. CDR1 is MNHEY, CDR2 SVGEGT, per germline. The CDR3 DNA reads TGTGCCAGCAGTTACTCCCCCGGGAGCACAGATACGCAGTATTTT. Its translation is CASSYSPGSTDTQYF.